The next 22 T cell receptor beta chains were all read from a single sample in a study of CD4 T cells in relation to SARS-CoV-2 and coronaviruses. Before the COVID-19 pandemic, during about 2010-2019, CD4+ T cells were taken from unexposed donors. Generated by immunoSEQ multiplex PCR, the TCRdb table keeps only in-frame clones and is missing some. Here the sample spans 60,000 to 75,000 clones, 93% being singletons. The specimen sequenced was naive CD4+ T cells from PBMCs. Subset of the sample: naive CD4+ T cells isolated by negative enrichment. The source of these receptors is a human donor in good health.

V is TRBV2 and J is TRBJ1-6; D possibly corresponds to TRBD1 (5 bases). V shed 10 bases and J shed 7 bases, with 20 bases lying between them. The CDR3 loop spans 15 amino acids. In germline, CDR1 is SNHLY, CDR2 FYNNEI. The chain's CDR3 is CANVPGRYPNSPLHF. DNA of the CDR3: TGTGCCAACGTTCCGGGACGCTACCCCAATTCACCCCTCCACTTT.

The chain combines TRBV21-1 with TRBJ1-3; the table names TRBD1, a call not compared with the DNA. TRBV21-1 is classified as a pseudogene. This CDR3 is built from 15 residues. The CDR3 sequence: CASSRTGVRGNTIYF. Here the CDR3 DNA reads TGTGCCAGCAGCAGAACAGGTGTTCGGGGAAACACCATATATTTT.

This chain connects TRBV2 to TRBJ1-3; 7 bases agree with TRBD1. Germline CDR1 and CDR2: SNHLY and FYNNEI. Trimming removed 5 bases from V and 1 base from J; junction bases left unmatched: 5. This CDR3 is 15 amino acids long. CDR3 nucleotides: TGTGCCAGCAGTCGACAGGGCCCATCTGGAAACACCATATATTTT. The encoded protein is CASSRQGPSGNTIYF.

The chain uses TRBV5-1 and TRBJ1-4; 10 bases align to TRBD1. V lost 2 bases and J lost 6; bases outside the gene matches: 1. The CDR3 loop spans 14 amino acids. Germline-derived CDR1 and CDR2 are SGHRS and YFSETQ. The CDR3 bases are TGCGCCAGCAGCTTCGACAGGGGGCATGAAAAACTGTTTTTT. Translated: CASSFDRGHEKLFF.

This chain uses TRBV19 with TRBJ1-2; 9 positions agree with TRBD1. Germline V gene sequence: CDR1 LNHDA, CDR2 SQIVND (reference sequence). V dropped 6 bases and J dropped 8; count of bases not matched to a gene: 16. CDR3 length equals 16 residues. DNA of the CDR3: TGTGCCAGTAGCCGGACAGGGGAAATGGCTACAGGGGGCTACACCTTC. Its translation: CASSRTGEMATGGYTF.

This chain uses TRBV9 with TRBJ1-1; D ambiguous. The V and J ends lost 3 bases and 5 bases respectively, with 11 bases between them. The CDR3 is 13 residues long. Germline V gene sequence: CDR1 SGDLS, CDR2 YYNGEE. CDR3 coding DNA: TGTGCCAGCAGCGCCCTGGGGAGAACTGAAGCTTTCTTT. Residues: CASSALGRTEAFF.

This sequence joins TRBV6-4 and TRBJ2-5, with 12 nucleotides matching TRBD2. There are 17 residues in the CDR3. Germline-derived CDR1 and CDR2 are MRHNA and SNTAGT. The ends lost 5 bases at V and 2 bases at J; junction bases unmatched: 9. CDR3 nucleotide sequence: TGTGCCAGCAGTCCCCGACTAGCGGGGGAATCACAAGAGACCCAGTACTTC. It is translated as CASSPRLAGESQETQYF.

The chain links TRBV5-1 to TRBJ1-4; 7 nucleotides line up with TRBD1. J lost 7 bases, V lost 4 bases, and 13 bases had no gene match. The CDR3 is 16 residues long. The germline V gene has CDR1 SGHRS and CDR2 YFSETQ. The CDR3 DNA reads as TGCGCCAGCAGCACCCCATCAGGGGGGGGTGGTGAAAAACTGTTTTTT. This translates into CASSTPSGGGGEKLFF.

This chain joins TRBV5-1 and TRBJ2-5; 10 bases fit TRBD2. The V segment lost 2 bases and the J segment 5 bases; nucleotides outside the gene matches: 6. The CDR3 extends over 15 amino acids. Germline values: CDR1 SGHRS, CDR2 YFSETQ. CDR3 in amino acids: CASSFGAGGGETQYF. In nucleotides, the CDR3 is TGCGCCAGCAGCTTTGGAGCGGGAGGGGGCGAGACCCAGTACTTC. The whole variable domain, filled in from reference TRBV5-1 and TRBJ2-5, reads KAGVTQTPRYLIKTRGQQVTLSCSPISGHRSVSWYQQTPGQGLQFLFEYFSETQRNKGNFPGRFSGRQFSNSRSEMNVSTLELGDSALYLCASSFGAGGGETQYFGPGTRLLVL.

This rearrangement joins TRBV5-1 to TRBJ1-1; D ambiguous. The CDR3 totals 15 residues. Between the trimmed V and J ends, which lost 0 bases and 3 bases, there was a span of 12 bases. Germline loops: CDR1 SGHRS, CDR2 YFSETQ. The CDR3 spells CASSLEGGIDTEAFF. The CDR3 DNA is TGCGCCAGCAGCTTGGAAGGAGGGATCGACACTGAAGCTTTCTTT.

The chain recombines TRBV27 with TRBJ2-2, with no clear D. Between the trimmed V and J ends, which lost 6 bases and 7 bases, there was a span of 12 bases. This CDR3 spans 13 amino acids. From germline, CDR1 is MNHEY and CDR2 SMNVEV (reference sequence). The CDR3 loop reads CASSPHGSGELFF. In DNA, the CDR3 is TGTGCCAGCAGCCCCCACGGCAGCGGGGAGCTGTTTTTT.

This clone was counted once. This chain connects TRBV28 to TRBJ1-1, with unresolved D. The CDR3 sequence is 13 residues long. The V and J ends lost 5 bases and 1 base respectively, with 8 bases between them. CDR1 is MDHEN and CDR2 is SYDVKM in the germline V gene. The DNA of the CDR3 is TGTGCCAGCAGTCGGACGGGGAACACTGAAGCTTTCTTT. It codes for CASSRTGNTEAFF.

This chain links TRBV10-3 with TRBJ2-5; 11 bases agree with TRBD2. V lost 10 bases to trimming and J lost 2 bases; unmatched junction nucleotides: 12. Germline values: CDR1 ENHRY, CDR2 SYGVKD. There are 16 residues in the CDR3. The CDR3 DNA sequence: TGTGCCACGTGGGGAGGTCTAGCGGGGGGTCAAGAGACCCAGTACTTC. Amino acid sequence: CATWGGLAGGQETQYF.

This chain joins TRBV6-2 or TRBV6-3 and TRBJ2-7; 9 nucleotides match TRBD1. Trimming at V came to 4 bases and at J to 4 bases, leaving 5 bases not matched to a gene. The CDR3 has 14 residues. Germline CDR1 and CDR2: MNHEY and SVGEGT. This CDR3 is CASSSGTGLYEQYF. CDR3 DNA sequence: TGTGCCAGCAGTTCCGGGACAGGGCTTTACGAGCAGTACTTC.

This clone was seen a single time. The chain carries TRBV3-1 (or the pseudogene TRBV3-2) and TRBJ2-5; unclear D gene. With 6 bases removed from V and 1 base from J, the gap between germline ends came to 9 bases. CDR3 length equals 13 residues. Germline V lookup: CDR1 LGHDT, CDR2 YNNKEL (reference sequence). The CDR3 sequence: CASSSRPQETQYF. CDR3 nucleotide sequence: TGTGCCAGCAGTTCAAGACCCCAAGAGACCCAGTACTTC.

The J gene is TRBJ2-1, the V gene TRBV6-4, with 10 bases that match TRBD2. Looked up from germline, CDR1 is MRHNA and CDR2 is SNTAGT. V shed 9 bases, J shed 5 bases, and the junction held 10 bases outside the gene matches. There are 15 residues in the CDR3. The CDR3 DNA reads TGTGCCAGTTCTACCGGGACTAGCGTAAACAATGAGCAGTTCTTC. Encoded protein: CASSTGTSVNNEQFF.

This sequence joins TRBV3-1 (or the pseudogene TRBV3-2) and TRBJ2-7, with D possibly matching TRBD2 (5 bases). The CDR3 runs 13 residues. V dropped 4 bases and J dropped 5 bases, with 12 bases sitting between them. The germline gives CDR1 LGHDT, CDR2 YNNKEL (reference sequence). CDR3 loop: CASSPSGEHEQYF. CDR3 in DNA: TGTGCCAGCAGCCCGAGTGGGGAGCACGAGCAGTACTTC.

The chain links TRBV28 to TRBJ1-2; TRBD1 aligns across 8 bases. Germline lookup yields CDR1 MDHEN and CDR2 SYDVKM. This CDR3 comprises 16 residues. V dropped 3 bases and J dropped 3; count of bases not matched to a gene: 9. In nucleotides, the CDR3 is TGTGCCAGCAGTTTTCTTGGACAGGGTGTATACTATGGCTACACCTTC. Translated: CASSFLGQGVYYGYTF.

V is TRBV10-3 and J is TRBJ2-7; 7 bases are a match to TRBD2. The germline gives CDR1 ENHRY, CDR2 SYGVKD. The CDR3 has 14 residues. Trimming took 6 bases from V and 0 from J; bases not matched to a gene: 5. CDR3 DNA: TGTGCCATCAGCCCTAGCGGACCCTCCTACGAGCAGTACTTC. Protein product: CAISPSGPSYEQYF.

This chain connects TRBV19 to TRBJ1-5; D not certain. Looked up from germline, CDR1 is LNHDA and CDR2 is SQIVND (reference sequence). V was cut by 3 bases and J by 0 bases, with 3 bases left in between. The CDR3 sequence is 13 residues long. This CDR3 is CASSMDSNQPQHF. In DNA, the CDR3 is TGTGCCAGTAGTATGGATAGCAATCAGCCCCAGCATTTT.

In this sample, this clone turned up once. This sequence joins TRBV11-3 and TRBJ2-1, with unresolved D. The CDR3 covers 16 residues. V lost 5 bases, J lost 0 bases, and 14 bases lay in between. From germline, CDR1 is SGHNT and CDR2 YENEEA. The CDR3 region has the DNA TGTGCCAGCAGCCTCCTCGGCGAAAGCTCCTACAATGAGCAGTTCTTC. Amino acid sequence: CASSLLGESSYNEQFF.

This clone was seen just once. The V and J genes are TRBV3-1 (or the pseudogene TRBV3-2) and TRBJ1-2; D possibly corresponds to TRBD1 (5 bases). Germline values: CDR1 LGHDT, CDR2 YNNKEL (reference sequence). V was trimmed by 0 bases and J by 4 bases, leaving 18 bases between them. The length of the CDR3 is 17 residues. The CDR3 bases are TGTGCCAGCAGCCAAGATGGTGGGGCAGGGTACGCCTATGGCTACACCTTC. This translates into CASSQDGGAGYAYGYTF.